The 10 T cell receptor beta chains given below trace back to one sample, sequenced in a study of glioma-infiltrating T cells after dendritic cell vaccination (dated by TCRdb to 2016 to 2017). Receptors were amplified or captured by the immunoSEQ multiplex PCR assay. TCRdb retrieved this table from immuneACCESS and kept in-frame rearrangements only. Not all clones are present; in checked studies, unresolved V genes account for under half, and no reason is known for the remainder. The sample includes some 70,000 clones, with 81% observed a single time. The ten largest clones represent 7.9% of the sample. The sequencing here drew on blood, taken before dendritic cell vaccination. These receptors all come from a human donor with glioblastoma.

The chain uses TRBV5-4 and TRBJ1-1, with D unresolved. V was pared by 2 bases and J by 1 base, with 6 bases between. The germline V gene encodes CDR1 SGHNT and CDR2 YYREEE (reference sequence). The CDR3 consists of 13 residues. For the CDR3, the DNA is TGTGCCAGCAGCTTCCAGGCGAACACTGAAGCTTTCTTT. Residues: CASSFQANTEAFF.

V is TRBV15 and J is TRBJ1-5; D ambiguous. The CDR3 sequence is 14 residues long. The germline V gene encodes CDR1 LNHNV and CDR2 YYDKDF (reference sequence). V lost 8 bases and J lost 0, with 11 bases in between. The CDR3 nucleotides are TGTGCCACCCACAGAGACCTTAGCAATCAGCCCCAGCATTTT. Protein: CATHRDLSNQPQHF.

The V gene is TRBV18, the J gene TRBJ1-1; D is possibly TRBD1 (6 bases). The CDR3 is 15 residues long. Germline V gene data show CDR1 as KGHSH and CDR2 as LQKENI. The ends were cut back, 2 bases at V and 10 bases at J, with 20 bases in the middle. The DNA for the CDR3 is TGTGCCAGCTCACCAGAGGGTGGGACATATACCCGAGCTTTCTTT. Its translation: CASSPEGGTYTRAFF.

This clone occurred a few times. J is TRBJ2-5 and V is TRBV4-1; the match to TRBD2 covers 12 bases. The CDR3 spans 16 residues. CDR1 MGHRA and CDR2 YSYEKL come from the germline V gene. The V gene end was trimmed by 0 bases and the J gene end by 6 bases; junction bases not matched to a gene: 5. CDR3 amino acids: CASSQDLAGGIKTQYF. Written as DNA, the CDR3 is TGCGCCAGCAGCCAAGACCTAGCGGGGGGGATAAAGACCCAGTACTTC.

The V and J genes are TRBV2 and TRBJ1-2; D gene unclear. V dropped 6 bases and J dropped 2 bases, with 7 bases sitting between them. The length of the CDR3 is 12 residues. The germline gives CDR1 SNHLY, CDR2 FYNNEI. Here the CDR3 reads CASSQHNYGYTF. In DNA form, the CDR3 reads TGTGCCAGCAGCCAACACAACTATGGCTACACCTTC.

The chain couples TRBV6-5 to TRBJ2-1; the D gene is possibly TRBD2 (6 bases). Between the trimmed V and J ends, which lost 7 bases and 7 bases, there was a span of 20 bases. This CDR3 region has 15 residues. CDR1 is MNHEY and CDR2 is SVGAGI in the germline V gene. The CDR3 here is CASTLDLGGGNEQFF. The CDR3, as DNA: TGTGCCAGCACCCTGGATTTGGGGGGTGGGAATGAGCAGTTCTTC.

The V call is TRBV18, the J call TRBJ2-7, with 7 bases aligning to TRBD1. J was trimmed by 1 base and V by 0 bases; bases with no gene match: 0. The CDR3 runs to 14 residues. Germline CDR1 and CDR2: KGHSH and LQKENI. The CDR3 sequence is CASSPPGQSYEQYF. The CDR3 bases are TGTGCCAGCTCACCACCGGGACAGTCCTACGAGCAGTACTTC.

The chain combines TRBV19 with TRBJ1-2, with D perhaps TRBD1 (6 bases). Germline lookup yields CDR1 LNHDA and CDR2 SQIVND (reference sequence). Trimming left V 4 bases short and J 0 bases short, with 12 bases between. The length of the CDR3 is 15 residues. CDR3 sequence: CASSTVDRPNYGYTF. The CDR3 bases are TGTGCCAGTAGTACGGTGGACAGACCTAACTATGGCTACACCTTC.

The rearrangement uses TRBV9 and TRBJ1-3; possible D gene TRBD1, 6 bases. From germline, CDR1 is SGDLS and CDR2 YYNGEE. This CDR3 comprises 14 residues. V dropped 0 bases and J dropped 3 bases, with 7 bases sitting between them. DNA of the CDR3: TGTGCCAGCAGCGTAGAGGGGGATGGAAACACCATATATTTT. Its protein is CASSVEGDGNTIYF.

The chain couples TRBV9 to TRBJ1-6, with D possibly TRBD1 on 5 matching bases. Germline V gene sequence: CDR1 SGDLS, CDR2 YYNGEE. With 4 bases removed from V and 14 bases from J, the gap between germline ends came to 16 bases. This CDR3 region has 13 residues. The chain's CDR3 is CASSPDQGSTLHF. CDR3 DNA: TGTGCCAGCAGCCCTGATCAGGGCTCGACCCTCCACTTT. The full variable domain, rest sourced from reference TRBV9 and TRBJ1-6, is DSGVTQTPKHLITATGQRVTLRCSPRSGDLSVYWYQQSLDQGLQFLIQYYNGEERAKGNILERFSAQQFPDLHSELNLSSLELGDSALYFCASSPDQGSTLHFGNGTRLTVT.